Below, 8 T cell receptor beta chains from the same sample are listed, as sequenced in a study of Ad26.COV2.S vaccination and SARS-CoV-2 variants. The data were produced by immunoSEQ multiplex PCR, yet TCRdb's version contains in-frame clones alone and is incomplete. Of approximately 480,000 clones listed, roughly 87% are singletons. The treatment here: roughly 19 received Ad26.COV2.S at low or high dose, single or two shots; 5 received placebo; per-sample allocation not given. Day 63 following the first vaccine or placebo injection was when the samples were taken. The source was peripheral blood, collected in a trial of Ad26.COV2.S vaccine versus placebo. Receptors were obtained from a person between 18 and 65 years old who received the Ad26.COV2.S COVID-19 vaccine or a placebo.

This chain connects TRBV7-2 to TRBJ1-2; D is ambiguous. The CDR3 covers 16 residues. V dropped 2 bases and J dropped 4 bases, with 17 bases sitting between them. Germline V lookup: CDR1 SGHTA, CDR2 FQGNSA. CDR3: CASSLSSASFVYGYTF. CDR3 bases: TGTGCCAGCAGCTTATCCTCCGCCTCATTCGTCTATGGCTACACCTTC.

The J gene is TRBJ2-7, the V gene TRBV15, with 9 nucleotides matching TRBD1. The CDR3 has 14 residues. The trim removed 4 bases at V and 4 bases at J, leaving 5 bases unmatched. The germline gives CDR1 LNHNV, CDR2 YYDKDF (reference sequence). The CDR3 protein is CATSIHRGRYEQYF. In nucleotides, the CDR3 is TGTGCCACCAGCATCCACAGGGGGCGGTACGAGCAGTACTTC.

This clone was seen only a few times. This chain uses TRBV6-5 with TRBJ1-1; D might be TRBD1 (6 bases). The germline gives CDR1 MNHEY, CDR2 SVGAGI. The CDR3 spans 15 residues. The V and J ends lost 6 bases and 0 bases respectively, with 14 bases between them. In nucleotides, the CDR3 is TGTGCCAGCAGGAGGGGGGACTTTTTGAACACTGAAGCTTTCTTT. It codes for CASRRGDFLNTEAFF.

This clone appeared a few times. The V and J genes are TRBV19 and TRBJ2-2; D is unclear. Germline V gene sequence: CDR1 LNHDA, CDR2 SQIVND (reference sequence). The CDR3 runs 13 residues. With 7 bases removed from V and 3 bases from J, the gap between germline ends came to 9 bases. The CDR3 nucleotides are TGTGCCAGTACCCGCCGGGACACCGGGGAGCTGTTTTTT. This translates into CASTRRDTGELFF.

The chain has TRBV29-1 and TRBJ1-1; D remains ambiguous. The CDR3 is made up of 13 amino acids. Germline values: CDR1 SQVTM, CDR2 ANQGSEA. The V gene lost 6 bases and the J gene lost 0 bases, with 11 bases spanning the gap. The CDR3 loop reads CSVAAGVNTEAFF. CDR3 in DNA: TGCAGCGTCGCGGCGGGAGTGAACACTGAAGCTTTCTTT.

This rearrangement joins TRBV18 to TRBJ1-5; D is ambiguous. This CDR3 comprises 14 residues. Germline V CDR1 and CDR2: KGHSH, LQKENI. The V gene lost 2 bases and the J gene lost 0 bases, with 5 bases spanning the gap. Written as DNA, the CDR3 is TGTGCCAGCTCACCAGGGTTTAGCAATCAGCCCCAGCATTTT. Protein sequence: CASSPGFSNQPQHF.

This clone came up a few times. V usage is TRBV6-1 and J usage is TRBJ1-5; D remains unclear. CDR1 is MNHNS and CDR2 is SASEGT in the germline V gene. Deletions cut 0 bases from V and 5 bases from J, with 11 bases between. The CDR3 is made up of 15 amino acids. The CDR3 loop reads CASSEALRADQPQHF. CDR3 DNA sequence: TGTGCCAGCAGTGAAGCGCTCCGGGCGGATCAGCCCCAGCATTTT.

CDR3 sequence reads: CASRGQAAAYEQYF. The CDR3, as DNA: TGTGCCAGCAGAGGACAGGCCGCCGCTTACGAGCAGTACTTC. This chain connects TRBV5-8 to TRBJ2-7; 7 bases fit TRBD1. V shed 5 bases and J 4 bases; nucleotides not matched to a gene: 9. CDR3 length: 14 amino acids. Germline CDR1 and CDR2: SGHTS and YDEGEE.